Presented here are 8 T cell receptor beta chains from one specimen sequenced in a study of blood T cell repertoires in COVID-19. The table came from immunoSEQ multiplex PCR; TCRdb's copy has only in-frame clones and leaves some out. The data contain some 700,000 clones, about 87% of them singletons. The sequenced sample was peripheral blood. Receptor source: a woman younger than 30 with acute or convalescent COVID-19.

This chain connects TRBV28 to TRBJ1-4; a weak D match, TRBD1 (5 bases). The CDR3 extends over 14 amino acids. Trimming shortened V by 4 bases and J by 5 bases, and 11 bases separated the two germline ends. Germline loops: CDR1 MDHEN, CDR2 SYDVKM. CDR3 residues: CASSSFDRNEKLFF. The CDR3 coding sequence is TGTGCCAGCAGTTCGTTTGACAGAAATGAAAAACTGTTTTTT.

The rearrangement joins TRBV9 to TRBJ1-1; D might be TRBD1 (6 bases). Looked up from germline, CDR1 is SGDLS and CDR2 is YYNGEE. The germline V and J ends were trimmed by 0 bases and 2 bases, with 23 bases remaining between them. This CDR3 is 19 amino acids long. The CDR3 loop reads CASSVEYKRPQGRNTEAFF. The CDR3 DNA reads TGTGCCAGCAGCGTAGAGTACAAGCGGCCCCAGGGGAGAAACACTGAAGCTTTCTTT.

V usage is TRBV9 and J usage is TRBJ2-1; 8 bases match TRBD1. Germline CDR1 is SGDLS and CDR2 is YYNGEE. V lost 7 bases to trimming and J lost 7 bases; unmatched junction nucleotides: 13. The CDR3 totals 15 residues. CDR3 region: CASLPGDTGGNEQFF. In nucleotides, the CDR3 is TGTGCCAGCCTTCCGGGGGACACAGGGGGTAATGAGCAGTTCTTC.

The chain employs TRBV10-2 and TRBJ2-3, with D possibly TRBD2 on 5 matching bases. The CDR3 has 15 amino acids. CDR1 is WSHSY, CDR2 SAAADI, per germline. Trimming cost V 2 bases and J 4 bases, with 13 bases left between them. The CDR3 loop is CASSEPPASPDTQYF. The CDR3 DNA follows: TGCGCCAGCAGTGAGCCTCCAGCTAGCCCAGATACGCAGTATTTT.

This clone has more than one count but fewer than ten. This chain's CDR3 is CASSPVNPNYGYTF. CDR3 DNA: TGTGCCAGCAGTCCCGTTAATCCCAACTATGGCTACACCTTC. V usage is TRBV7-9 and J usage is TRBJ1-2; D gene ambiguous. V was trimmed by 6 bases and J by 2 bases, leaving 13 bases between them. Germline-derived CDR1 and CDR2 are SEHNR and FQNEAQ (reference sequence). The CDR3 covers 14 residues.

V usage is TRBV6-1 and J usage is TRBJ1-2; maybe TRBD1 (5 bases). The CDR3 has 13 amino acids. Trimming took 3 bases from V and 7 from J, leaving 12 bases between them. Germline values: CDR1 MNHNS, CDR2 SASEGT. The CDR3 DNA sequence: TGTGCCAGCAGTGACGCCCCTAGGGGTGGCTACACCTTC. Protein product: CASSDAPRGGYTF.

The genes are TRBV6-1 and TRBJ1-2; D remains ambiguous. From germline, CDR1 is MNHNS and CDR2 SASEGT. This CDR3 has 12 residues. V was cut by 3 bases and J by 8 bases, with 10 bases left in between. CDR3 in DNA: TGTGCCAGCAGTGATTGGAGGACGGGCTACACCTTC. The encoded protein is CASSDWRTGYTF.

This clone appeared a few times. Other DNA sequences from this sample encode an identical CDR3 as well. For the CDR3, the DNA is TGTGCCAGCAGCTTGGGCGACTATGGCTACACCTTC. Encoded protein: CASSLGDYGYTF. The rearrangement uses TRBV5-4 and TRBJ1-2; no clear D. The CDR3 length is 12 residues. CDR1 is SGHNT, CDR2 YYREEE, per germline (reference sequence). V was shortened by 0 bases and J by 3 bases, with 3 bases between the two germline ends.